The present TCR beta chain was sequenced within a study of blood T cells in healthy people across ages. Study context: About one barcoded beta molecule per two T cells was captured by template switching. The study, taken as a whole, reports: A roughly linear age-dependent decrease characterized TCR beta diversity per million T cells.

This clonotype turned up a few times. Its antigen is unknown. The germline V gene encodes CDR1 SNHLY and CDR2 FYNNEI. The CDR3 totals 16 residues. With 3 bases removed from V and 0 bases from J, the gap between germline ends came to 12 bases. For the second PCR, which ran for about 7 to 11 cycles, a sample-barcoded 5' primer and a J-beta primer mix were used. A tag from a template-switch adaptor with 12 random nucleotides marked each cDNA molecule. Via MiXCR, TCRdb re-called the 5' RACE reads, giving one row per CDR3 protein. The data contain 1.5 million or so distinct CDR3 sequences, approximately 38% of them singletons.

This chain uses TRBV2 with TRBJ2-1; D call uncertain. Sequences were obtained from blood. The receptor's source is a woman in her late teens or twenties in good health. CDR3 sequence reads: CASSEARQNSYNEQFF. The CDR3 DNA reads TGTGCCAGCAGTGAGGCGCGGCAGAACTCCTACAATGAGCAGTTCTTC.